This T cell receptor (beta chain) stems from a study of control samples from healthy donors and cancer patients. Using immunoSEQ multiplex PCR, the repertoire was profiled, and TCRdb retains in-frame clones only, with some absent. Of around 140,000 clones in the sample, about nine tenths were seen once. This CDR3 comprises 13 residues. V gave up 5 bases and J gave up 3 bases; unmatched junction bases: 3. Germline loops: CDR1 MRHNA, CDR2 SNTAGT. The source is a woman aged 45-59 years in good health. The specimen sequenced was blood. The V gene is TRBV6-4, the J gene TRBJ1-1; 7 bases fit TRBD1. The DNA of the CDR3 is TGTGCCAGCAGTATCAGGGGGGACACTGAAGCTTTCTTT. Translated, it gives CASSIRGDTEAFF.